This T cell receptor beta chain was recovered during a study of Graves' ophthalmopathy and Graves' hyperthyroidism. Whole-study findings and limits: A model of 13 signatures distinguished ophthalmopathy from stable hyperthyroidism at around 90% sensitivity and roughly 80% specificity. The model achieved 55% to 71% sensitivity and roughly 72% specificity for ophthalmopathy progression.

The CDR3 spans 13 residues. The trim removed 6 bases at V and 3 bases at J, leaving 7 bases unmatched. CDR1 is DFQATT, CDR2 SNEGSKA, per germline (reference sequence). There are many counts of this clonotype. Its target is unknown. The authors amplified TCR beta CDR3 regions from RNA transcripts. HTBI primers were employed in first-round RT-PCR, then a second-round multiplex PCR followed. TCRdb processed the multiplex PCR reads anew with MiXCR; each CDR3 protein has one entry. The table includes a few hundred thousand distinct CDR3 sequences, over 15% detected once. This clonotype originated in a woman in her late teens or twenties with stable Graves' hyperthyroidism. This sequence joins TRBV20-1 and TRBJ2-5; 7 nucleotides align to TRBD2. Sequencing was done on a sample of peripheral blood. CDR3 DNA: TGCAGTGCCCTAGCGGTAGTCAAAGAGACCCAGTACTTC. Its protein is CSALAVVKETQYF.